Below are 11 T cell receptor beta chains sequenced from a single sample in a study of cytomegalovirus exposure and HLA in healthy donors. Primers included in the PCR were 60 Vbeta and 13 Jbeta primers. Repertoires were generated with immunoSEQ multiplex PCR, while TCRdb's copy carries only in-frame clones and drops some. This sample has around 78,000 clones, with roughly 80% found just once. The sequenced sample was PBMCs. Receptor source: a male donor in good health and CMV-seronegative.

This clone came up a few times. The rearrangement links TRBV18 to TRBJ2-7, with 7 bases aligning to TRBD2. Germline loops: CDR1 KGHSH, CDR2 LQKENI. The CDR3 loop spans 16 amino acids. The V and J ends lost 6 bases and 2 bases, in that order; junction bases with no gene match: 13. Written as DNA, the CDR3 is TGTGCCAGCTCCGATAGTAGCGTCGGGGGGACCTACGAGCAGTACTTC. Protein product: CASSDSSVGGTYEQYF.

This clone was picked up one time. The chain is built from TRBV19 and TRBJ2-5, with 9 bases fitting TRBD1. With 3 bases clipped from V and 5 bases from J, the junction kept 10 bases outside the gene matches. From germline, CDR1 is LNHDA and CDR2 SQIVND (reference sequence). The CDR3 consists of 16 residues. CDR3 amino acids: CASSIDLTGGRETQYF. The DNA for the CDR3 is TGTGCCAGTAGTATCGATCTGACAGGGGGTCGGGAGACCCAGTACTTC.

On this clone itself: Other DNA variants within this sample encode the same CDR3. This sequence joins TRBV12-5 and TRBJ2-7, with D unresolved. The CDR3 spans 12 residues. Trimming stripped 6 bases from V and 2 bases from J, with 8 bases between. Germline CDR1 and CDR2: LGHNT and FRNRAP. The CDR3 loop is CASGLNTYEQYF. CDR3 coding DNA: TGTGCTAGTGGCTTAAACACCTACGAGCAGTACTTC.

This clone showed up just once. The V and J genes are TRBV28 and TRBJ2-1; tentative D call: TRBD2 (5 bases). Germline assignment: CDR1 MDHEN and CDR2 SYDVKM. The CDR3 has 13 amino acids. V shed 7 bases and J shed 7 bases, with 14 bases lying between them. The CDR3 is CASKGPGLNEQFF. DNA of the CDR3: TGTGCCAGCAAAGGCCCGGGGTTAAATGAGCAGTTCTTC.

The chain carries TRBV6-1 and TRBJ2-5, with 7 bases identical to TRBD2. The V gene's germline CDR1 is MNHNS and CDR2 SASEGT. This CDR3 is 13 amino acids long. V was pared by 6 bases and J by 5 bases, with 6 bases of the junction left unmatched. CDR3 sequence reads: CASRRENRETQYF. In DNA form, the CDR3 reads TGTGCCAGCAGGCGGGAGAATAGGGAGACCCAGTACTTC.

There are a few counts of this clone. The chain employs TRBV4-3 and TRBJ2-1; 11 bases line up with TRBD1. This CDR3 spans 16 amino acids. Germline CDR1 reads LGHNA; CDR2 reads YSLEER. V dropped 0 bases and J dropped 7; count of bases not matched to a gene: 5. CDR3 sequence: CASSQDGGTGGNEQFF. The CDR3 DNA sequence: TGCGCCAGCAGCCAAGATGGTGGGACAGGGGGTAATGAGCAGTTCTTC.

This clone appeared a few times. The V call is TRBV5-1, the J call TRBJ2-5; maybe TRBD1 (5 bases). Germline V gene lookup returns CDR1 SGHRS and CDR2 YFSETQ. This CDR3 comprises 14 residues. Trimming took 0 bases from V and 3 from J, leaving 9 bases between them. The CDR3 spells CASSLGAGKETQYF. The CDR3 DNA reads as TGCGCCAGCAGCTTGGGGGCAGGGAAAGAGACCCAGTACTTC.

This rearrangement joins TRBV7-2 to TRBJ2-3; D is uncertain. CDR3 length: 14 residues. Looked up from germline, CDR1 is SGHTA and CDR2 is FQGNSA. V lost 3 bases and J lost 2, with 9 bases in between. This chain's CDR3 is CASSFPLSTDTQYF. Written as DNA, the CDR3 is TGTGCCAGCAGCTTTCCTCTTTCCACAGATACGCAGTATTTT.

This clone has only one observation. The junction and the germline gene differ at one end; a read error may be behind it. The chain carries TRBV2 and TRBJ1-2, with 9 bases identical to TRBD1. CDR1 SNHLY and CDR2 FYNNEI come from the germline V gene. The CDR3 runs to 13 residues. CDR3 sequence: CASSQTGGNGYPF. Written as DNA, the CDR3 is TGTGCCAGCAGCCAGACAGGGGGGAATGGCTACCCCTTC.

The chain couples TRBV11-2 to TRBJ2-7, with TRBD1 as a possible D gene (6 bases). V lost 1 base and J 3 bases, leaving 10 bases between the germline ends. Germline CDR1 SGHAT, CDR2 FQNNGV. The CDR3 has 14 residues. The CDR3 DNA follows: TGTGCCAGCAGCTTAGCCGGGACAATCTACGAGCAGTACTTC. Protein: CASSLAGTIYEQYF.

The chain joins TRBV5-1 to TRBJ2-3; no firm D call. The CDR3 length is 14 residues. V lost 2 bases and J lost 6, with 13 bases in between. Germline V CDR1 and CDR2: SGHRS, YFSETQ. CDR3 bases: TGCGCCAGCAGCTTTTACAGTCCACAGGATACGCAGTATTTT. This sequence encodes CASSFYSPQDTQYF.